This TCR beta chain emerged from a study of T cell changes during pregnancy in multiple sclerosis. Only in-frame clones appear in the TCRdb table, and some are missing; sequencing was by immunoSEQ multiplex PCR. The data show tens of thousands of clones, approximately 89% seen once. After removal of 2 bases from V and 5 bases from J, the junction contained 5 bases not matched to a gene. There are 15 residues in the CDR3. Germline V lookup: CDR1 MDHEN, CDR2 SYDVKM. Sequenced here: CD4+ T cells from peripheral blood mononuclear cells, sampled after pregnancy. This receptor was identified in a female donor in good health, enrolled as a control in a pregnancy study. The rearrangement joins TRBV28 to TRBJ1-1, with 10 bases matching TRBD1. The CDR3 reads CASSLGTGEGTEAFF. The CDR3 DNA reads as TGTGCCAGCAGTTTAGGGACAGGGGAGGGGACTGAAGCTTTCTTT.